One sample yielded the 31 T cell receptor beta chains listed below, sequenced in a study of T cells after yellow fever vaccination. MiXCR was run by TCRdb on the 5' RACE reads, yielding one entry per CDR3 protein. The table records about 360,000 distinct CDR3 sequences, more than 5.5% of them present only once. The input for sequencing was PBMCs, taken 5 days after the yellow fever booster vaccination. These receptors originate from a man aged 25-45 years who received the YFV17D yellow fever vaccine.

This clonotype was observed a handful of times. The rearrangement links TRBV18 to TRBJ2-1; D perhaps matches TRBD2 (6 bases). CDR1 and CDR2 (germline): KGHSH, LQKENI. V was pared by 3 bases and J by 12 bases, with 15 bases between. The CDR3 covers 13 residues. CDR3 loop: CASSPRRSGLQFF. Written as DNA, the CDR3 is TGTGCCAGCTCACCGCGACGTAGCGGTCTGCAGTTCTTC.

This clonotype came up a few times. The chain joins TRBV6-6 to TRBJ2-1; D is unresolved. V shed 2 bases and J shed 10 bases, with 6 bases lying between them. The CDR3 totals 11 residues. Germline V gene sequence: CDR1 MNHNY, CDR2 SVGAGI (reference sequence). Here the CDR3 reads CASSYRWEQFF. The CDR3 region has the DNA TGTGCCAGCAGTTACCGGTGGGAGCAGTTCTTC.

This clonotype has a handful of counts. The CDR3 end shows no conserved phenylalanine or tryptophan, and so a read error is likely. No DNA is shown, since the ends of the CDR3 on it are uncertain; the CDR3 is the one TCRdb lists. This sequence joins TRBV24-1 and TRBJ2-1; no check of the table's D call, TRBD2, against the DNA was made. Ends included, the CDR3 has 16 residues. The V gene's germline CDR1 is KGHDR and CDR2 SFDVKD. The CDR3: CATRGKPGLEWSGFMY.

The rearrangement links TRBV19 to TRBJ2-6, with D possibly called TRBD1 or TRBD2 (7 bases each). V lost 3 bases, J lost 4 bases, and 13 bases lay in between. Germline CDR1 and CDR2: LNHDA and SQIVND (reference sequence). The CDR3 is 16 residues long. This CDR3 reads CASSIGTAGGANVLTF. The CDR3 coding sequence is TGTGCCAGTAGTATCGGGACAGCGGGGGGGGCCAACGTCCTGACTTTC.

This clonotype was seen a handful of times. The chain recombines TRBV20-1 with TRBJ2-1, with D unclear. V lost 3 bases and J 9 bases, leaving 6 bases between the germline ends. Looked up from germline, CDR1 is DFQATT and CDR2 is SNEGSKA (reference sequence). The CDR3 totals 10 residues. CDR3 in DNA: TGCAGTGCTAGTAGAGGTGAGCAGTTCTTC. This translates into CSASRGEQFF.

V gene TRBV12-3 or TRBV12-4 combines with J gene TRBJ1-2, with TRBD1 identical over 7 bases. CDR3 length equals 14 residues. V shed 5 bases, J shed 0 bases, and the junction held 3 bases outside the gene matches. The CDR3 here is CASSMTGSNYGYTF. The CDR3 DNA is TGTGCCAGCAGTATGACAGGGTCTAACTATGGCTACACCTTC.

This clonotype was counted at least ten times. This chain joins TRBV9 and TRBJ2-7, with a weak D call TRBD2 (5 bases). The CDR3 runs 14 residues. Trimming took 0 bases from V and 4 from J, leaving 11 bases between them. Germline V lookup: CDR1 SGDLS, CDR2 YYNGEE. This CDR3 is CASSVEEGFYEQYF. CDR3 in DNA: TGTGCCAGCAGCGTAGAAGAGGGATTTTACGAGCAGTACTTC.

The J gene is TRBJ2-3, the V gene TRBV24-1; D unclear. CDR1 is KGHDR and CDR2 is SFDVKD in the germline V gene. The CDR3 is made up of 13 amino acids. V was clipped by 4 bases and J by 1 base, with 5 bases between them. CDR3 sequence reads: CATSESGTDTQYF. CDR3 in DNA: TGTGCCACCAGTGAATCTGGCACAGATACGCAGTATTTT.

This clonotype was observed many times. The chain employs TRBV5-1 and TRBJ2-5, with 9 bases lining up with TRBD2. The germline gives CDR1 SGHRS, CDR2 YFSETQ. V lost 4 bases to trimming and J lost 7 bases; unmatched junction nucleotides: 14. The CDR3 runs 16 residues. CDR3: CASSPSLAGGLGTQYF. The CDR3 nucleotides are TGCGCCAGCAGCCCCAGCCTCGCGGGAGGGCTTGGGACCCAGTACTTC.

This clonotype was seen a few times. The V gene is TRBV12-3 or TRBV12-4, the J gene TRBJ2-7; D is perhaps TRBD2 (5 bases). This CDR3 spans 13 amino acids. With 5 bases removed from V and 6 bases from J, the gap between germline ends came to 14 bases. The CDR3 spells CASSPPGDGEQYF. The CDR3, as DNA: TGTGCCAGCAGTCCCCCCGGGGATGGCGAGCAGTACTTC.

Ten or more counts support this clonotype. J is TRBJ2-2 and V is TRBV7-2; no definite D call. Trimming left V 5 bases short and J 3 bases short, with 13 bases between. The length of the CDR3 is 15 residues. CDR1 is SGHTA and CDR2 is FQGNSA in the germline V gene. CDR3 protein: CASSRDLRHTGELFF. In nucleotides, the CDR3 is TGTGCCAGCAGCCGAGACCTCCGCCACACCGGGGAGCTGTTTTTT.

This clonotype was recorded a few times. This CDR3 is CSARVGSTLDTQYF. The CDR3 DNA follows: TGCAGTGCTAGGGTGGGAAGTACTTTAGATACGCAGTATTTT. J is TRBJ2-3 and V is TRBV20-1; D gene ambiguous. CDR3 length: 14 amino acids. In germline, CDR1 is DFQATT, CDR2 SNEGSKA (reference sequence). Trimming left V 3 bases short and J 5 bases short, with 15 bases between.

Many counts were recorded for this clonotype. The gene calls are TRBV6-1 and TRBJ2-1; 9 bases align to TRBD2. J lost 7 bases, V lost 6 bases, and 13 bases had no gene match. This CDR3 is built from 16 residues. Germline V gene sequence: CDR1 MNHNS, CDR2 SASEGT. The CDR3 nucleotides read TGTGCCAGCAGCATCGGCTCTAGCGGGAAGGGTAATGAGCAGTTCTTC. Its translation: CASSIGSSGKGNEQFF.

A few counts support this clonotype. V and J are TRBV9 and TRBJ1-1; D not resolved. V lost 4 bases and J lost 4, with 11 bases in between. The CDR3 runs to 13 residues. Germline CDR1 reads SGDLS; CDR2 reads YYNGEE. The CDR3 reads CASSRMASTEAFF. The CDR3 DNA sequence: TGTGCCAGCAGCCGTATGGCGAGCACTGAAGCTTTCTTT.

This clonotype occurred a few times. The rearrangement joins TRBV29-1 to TRBJ2-3; D perhaps matches TRBD2 (5 bases). V lost 7 bases and J lost 6, with 23 bases in between. Germline V gene data show CDR1 as SQVTM and CDR2 as ANQGSEA. CDR3 size: 15 residues. CDR3 sequence (DNA): TGCAGCGGACTACTATCCACTGTTACAAGGGATACGCAGTATTTT. Residues: CSGLLSTVTRDTQYF.

The chain carries TRBV20-1 and TRBJ2-5, with 9 bases that match TRBD2. The ends lost 8 bases at V and 0 bases at J; junction bases unmatched: 7. Germline loops: CDR1 DFQATT, CDR2 SNEGSKA (reference sequence). CDR3 length: 14 amino acids. The CDR3 DNA sequence: TGCAGTTACGGGACTAGCAGAAACCAAGAGACCCAGTACTTC. Residues: CSYGTSRNQETQYF.

Ten or more counts support this clonotype. The chain carries TRBV12-3 or TRBV12-4 and TRBJ2-3, with D possibly TRBD1 on 6 matching bases. The CDR3 covers 16 residues. Between the trimmed V and J ends, which lost 10 bases and 0 bases, there was a span of 20 bases. The CDR3 sequence is CATKPGVGLSTDTQYF. CDR3 nucleotide sequence: TGTGCCACAAAGCCAGGGGTCGGGCTAAGCACAGATACGCAGTATTTT.

This chain joins TRBV20-1 and TRBJ2-7; D uncertain. Between the trimmed V and J ends, which lost 0 bases and 0 bases, there was a span of 15 bases. CDR1 DFQATT and CDR2 SNEGSKA come from the germline V gene (reference sequence). The CDR3 runs 16 residues. The CDR3 coding sequence is TGCAGTGCTAGAGATTCCCCGGACCCCTACTCCTACGAGCAGTACTTC. Amino acids: CSARDSPDPYSYEQYF.

V and J are TRBV7-9 and TRBJ2-1; no clear D. V lost 5 bases and J 10 bases, leaving 9 bases between the germline ends. From germline, CDR1 is SEHNR and CDR2 FQNEAQ (reference sequence). The CDR3 is 11 amino acids. The CDR3 sequence is CASSDIREQFF. The CDR3 nucleotides are TGTGCCAGCAGCGACATTAGAGAGCAGTTCTTC.

This chain connects TRBV12-3 or TRBV12-4 to TRBJ1-2; weak D call: TRBD1 (6 bases). V shed 5 bases and J shed 0 bases, with 10 bases lying between them. The CDR3 sequence is 14 residues long. The CDR3 is CASSPDRANYGYTF. Written as DNA, the CDR3 is TGTGCCAGCAGTCCGGACAGAGCTAACTATGGCTACACCTTC.

The DNA for the CDR3 is TGTGCCAGCAGTTCGCACCAGGGAGATGGCTACACCTTC. Translated: CASSSHQGDGYTF. This sequence joins TRBV6-5 and TRBJ1-2; D is perhaps TRBD1 (5 bases). V was pared by 4 bases and J by 6 bases, with 12 bases between. Per germline, CDR1 MNHEY and CDR2 SVGAGI. CDR3 length equals 13 residues.

This clonotype has at least ten counts. The chain combines TRBV20-1 with TRBJ2-4; 9 positions agree with TRBD1. CDR3 size: 14 residues. Germline V gene sequence: CDR1 DFQATT, CDR2 SNEGSKA (reference sequence). Trimming at V came to 5 bases and at J to 0 bases, leaving 2 bases not matched to a gene. Here the CDR3 reads CSAGTGQAKNIQYF. CDR3 bases: TGCAGTGCTGGGACAGGGCAAGCCAAAAACATTCAGTACTTC.

This clonotype occurred a few times. The chain couples TRBV5-1 to TRBJ2-5, with 7 bases fitting TRBD2. Germline V CDR1 and CDR2: SGHRS, YFSETQ. The CDR3 loop spans 17 amino acids. Losses at the gene ends were 2 bases for V and 4 bases for J; bases not matched to a gene: 14. CDR3 protein: CASSFSRIGGGAETQYF. The CDR3 DNA reads as TGCGCCAGCAGCTTCAGTAGGATTGGGGGAGGGGCAGAGACCCAGTACTTC.

A few counts support this clonotype. The chain has TRBV7-2 and TRBJ2-2; D not resolved. The V and J ends lost 2 bases and 0 bases respectively, with 13 bases between them. CDR1 SGHTA and CDR2 FQGNSA come from the germline V gene. The CDR3 covers 17 residues. The CDR3 region is CASSLSWGRANTGELFF. The DNA for the CDR3 is TGTGCCAGCAGCTTAAGCTGGGGAAGGGCGAACACCGGGGAGCTGTTTTTT.

This clonotype appeared a few times. V is TRBV5-1 and J is TRBJ2-1; 8 positions agree with TRBD2. The J segment lost 0 bases and the V segment lost 0 bases, leaving 11 bases of the junction unmatched. CDR3 size: 19 residues. Per the germline V gene, CDR1 is SGHRS and CDR2 is YFSETQ. CDR3: CASSLERESFFSSYNEQFF. CDR3 nucleotides: TGCGCCAGCAGCTTGGAGCGGGAGTCCTTCTTTAGCTCCTACAATGAGCAGTTCTTC.

DNA of the CDR3: TGTGCCATCCGCCGCTTTAGCAGGAACACCGGGGAGCTGTTTTTT. The encoded protein is CAIRRFSRNTGELFF. This rearrangement joins TRBV6-2 or TRBV6-3 to TRBJ2-2; D is ambiguous. CDR3 length equals 15 residues. Germline loops: CDR1 MNHEY, CDR2 SVGEGT. V was cut by 10 bases and J by 1 base, with 16 bases left in between.

In its sample, this clonotype was seen many times. This rearrangement joins TRBV6-2 or TRBV6-3 to TRBJ2-2; D is perhaps TRBD2 (6 bases). This CDR3 has 14 residues. Trimming pared 2 bases from V and 6 bases from J, leaving 10 bases between. Germline V gene lookup returns CDR1 MNHEY and CDR2 SVGEGT. CDR3 sequence: CASSYRGGAGELFF. The CDR3 DNA reads TGTGCCAGCAGTTACCGGGGAGGTGCCGGGGAGCTGTTTTTT.

This chain links TRBV6-5 with TRBJ2-2; unclear D gene. The germline CDR1 and CDR2 sequences are MNHEY and SVGAGI. V gave up 0 bases and J gave up 6 bases, with 14 bases separating them. The length of the CDR3 is 16 residues. As DNA, the CDR3 is TGTGCCAGCAGTTACTCGCGCCTCCTCCCGGCCGGGGAGCTGTTTTTT. It is translated as CASSYSRLLPAGELFF.

The genes are TRBV5-5 and TRBJ1-4; 8 positions agree with TRBD1. The CDR3 runs to 15 residues. Germline CDR1 is SGHKS and CDR2 is YYEKEE (reference sequence). J was trimmed by 3 bases and V by 5 bases; bases with no gene match: 6. The CDR3 DNA reads as TGTGCCAGCAGGAGGACAGGGAGAGCTAATGAAAAACTGTTTTTT. The encoded protein is CASRRTGRANEKLFF.

This clonotype was counted at least ten times. V usage is TRBV12-3 or TRBV12-4 and J usage is TRBJ2-7, with D possibly being TRBD1 or TRBD2 (5 bases each). Trimming shortened V by 3 bases and J by 6 bases, and 12 bases separated the two germline ends. The CDR3 extends over 13 amino acids. This chain's CDR3 is CASSLGPAAEQYF. The CDR3 DNA reads TGTGCCAGCAGTTTGGGACCTGCCGCCGAGCAGTACTTC.

Only a few counts were recorded for this clonotype. The chain has TRBV4-1 and TRBJ2-7; 8 bases map to TRBD2. The CDR3 runs to 18 residues. V shed 1 base and J 4 bases; nucleotides not matched to a gene: 15. Germline values: CDR1 MGHRA, CDR2 YSYEKL. This CDR3 reads CASSQVVTGGTSHYEQYF. The CDR3 nucleotides are TGCGCCAGCAGCCAAGTTGTCACCGGAGGGACTAGTCATTACGAGCAGTACTTC.